This T cell receptor beta chain was found in a study of blood T cell repertoires in COVID-19 (dated by TCRdb to 2018 to 2021). Background for the entire study: The collaborator samples originated in the United States, Italy and Spain and spanned the acute and convalescent phases of COVID-19. The dataset comprised deeply sampled blood TCRbeta repertoires from subjects exposed to, actively infected with, or recovered from COVID-19. The sample metadata nearly always contained a de-identified subject ID, COVID-19 status, age in years and sex. Where available, HLA class I and class II types were obtained from metadata supplied by the sample provider rather than from assay-based typing. Samples were obtained from the ongoing ImmuneRACE study (first 160 participants) and from over 1,000 subjects provided by 6 global collaborators. A freely available public database, intended as a resource for researchers studying the immune response to SARS-CoV-2, is where the repertoires were released. The prospective study material was composed of cDNA or gDNA derived from T cells, B-cell-depleted T cells, or PBMCs. Summary of the overall study and its limitations: How much clinical and demographic metadata was included differed by source and by participant, and the metadata was provided uncurated.

In Seattle, one collaborating source enrolled patients while the infection was active and tracked those patients longitudinally over the course of disease. Collaborating institutions collected whole blood in K2EDTA tubes following their own protocols. For TCRbeta analysis, collaborators shipped samples in one of three forms: frozen whole blood, isolated PBMCs, or DNA extracted from either of those sample types. The immunoSEQ Assay, a bias-controlled multiplex PCR, was used to amplify TCRbeta CDR3 regions from genomic DNA. In the authors' own workflow: Within the assay, amplification of reference gene primers was used to estimate how many nucleated cells each sample contained. Sequence reads were collapsed and filtered to measure the absolute abundance of every unique TCRbeta CDR3 rearrangement. Productive Simpson clonality was computed per sample as the square root of Simpson's diversity index over productive rearrangements. The immuneACCESS repertoire file appears here via TCRdb, limited to in-frame rearrangements. These files lack a portion of the clones; in checked studies, under half of the deficit traces to unresolved V genes, and the cause of the others is not known. That table furnishes V, J and clone size, whereas the DNA furnished D and trimming. In all, the sample holds about 210,000 clones, and approximately 85% of those were seen once. The ten most abundant clones make up under 2.5% of the sample.

In the case of this clone: Its specific antigen is unknown. One base away there is no much larger clone; base qualities are not given.

Sequenced input: peripheral blood. This clonotype was obtained from a woman aged 70-85 years with COVID-19, enrolled during active disease.

Here is the DNA: TGTGCCAGCAGTTCGTACACAGATACGCAGTATTTT. Its translation reads: CASSSYTDTQYF. Recombination joined TRBV27 with TRBJ2-3, with the D gene uncertain. Reading from cysteine to phenylalanine, the CDR3 counts 12 amino acids. Only CDR3 DNA remains: 36 bases, in frame from the first base. The V end loses 4 bases and the J end loses 2 bases, and a stretch of 4 bases separates them. The CDR1 and CDR2 encoded by the germline V gene (reference sequence) are MNHEY and SMNVEV.